The 20 T cell receptor beta chains below were found in one sample sequenced in a study of cytomegalovirus exposure and HLA in healthy donors. The PCR contained 60 Vbeta and 13 Jbeta primers. The repertoire was sequenced with immunoSEQ multiplex PCR; TCRdb's copy has only in-frame clones and lacks some. Here the sample spans approximately 150,000 clones, around 77% being singletons. Sequenced input: PBMCs. The receptors derive from a woman aged 25-40 years in good health and CMV-seronegative.

The chain joins TRBV5-6 to TRBJ2-7; the match to TRBD2 covers 10 bases. The CDR3 covers 15 residues. V lost 0 bases to trimming and J lost 5 bases; unmatched junction nucleotides: 5. Germline lookup yields CDR1 SGHDT and CDR2 YYEEEE. CDR3 DNA: TGTGCCAGCAGCTTGGTTAGCGGGGGGACGAACGAGCAGTACTTC. This encodes CASSLVSGGTNEQYF.

The rearrangement links TRBV4-1 to TRBJ2-7; tentatively, D is TRBD1 (7 bases). The germline V and J ends were trimmed by 4 bases and 5 bases, with 18 bases remaining between them. The germline V gene encodes CDR1 MGHRA and CDR2 YSYEKL. The CDR3 is 15 amino acids. The CDR3 region is CASSPTRQGSHEQYF. In DNA, the CDR3 is TGCGCCAGCAGCCCGACTAGACAGGGATCCCACGAGCAGTACTTC.

The genes are TRBV27 and TRBJ1-6; D call uncertain. Germline values: CDR1 MNHEY, CDR2 SMNVEV (reference sequence). V was trimmed by 0 bases and J by 8 bases, leaving 20 bases between them. CDR3 length: 18 residues. CDR3 bases: TGTGCCAGCAGTTTATCGCTGCGGGGAATTCGAGCCTATTCACCCCTCCACTTT. As protein: CASSLSLRGIRAYSPLHF.

A remark on this clone: This CDR3 is also generated by other DNA sequences in the sample. The rearrangement joins TRBV9 to TRBJ1-1; tentative D call: TRBD1 (5 bases). The CDR3 runs to 14 residues. Germline assignment: CDR1 SGDLS and CDR2 YYNGEE. The V and J ends lost 0 bases and 1 base respectively, with 7 bases between them. Written as DNA, the CDR3 is TGTGCCAGCAGCGTAGGGCAGGGGAACACTGAAGCTTTCTTT. Encoded protein: CASSVGQGNTEAFF.

This clone was seen only once. J is TRBJ1-2 and V is TRBV13, with D possibly TRBD1 on 6 matching bases. The V end was cut by 4 bases, the J end by 6 bases, with 12 bases between. This CDR3 comprises 13 residues. Germline loops: CDR1 PRHDT, CDR2 FYEKMQ (reference sequence). CDR3 protein: CASSSGQPNGYTF. Here the CDR3 DNA reads TGTGCCAGCAGCTCCGGACAGCCGAATGGCTACACCTTC.

The V and J genes are TRBV4-2 and TRBJ2-1; D gene ambiguous. Trimming stripped 0 bases from V and 3 bases from J, with 15 bases between. Germline V gene data show CDR1 as LGHNA and CDR2 as YNFKEQ. CDR3 size: 17 residues. The CDR3 loop reads CASSQEVGYEIYNEQFF. CDR3 nucleotide sequence: TGTGCCAGCAGCCAAGAGGTGGGCTACGAAATCTACAATGAGCAGTTCTTC.

This clone was found once. In the same sample, other DNA sequences code for this CDR3. The rearrangement uses TRBV5-1 and TRBJ2-1, with 12 bases lining up with TRBD2. In germline, CDR1 is SGHRS, CDR2 YFSETQ. Trimming removed 0 bases from V and 7 bases from J; junction bases left unmatched: 2. The CDR3 is 15 residues long. CDR3 sequence (DNA): TGCGCCAGCAGCTTGGGACTAGCGGGAGTTAATGAGCAGTTCTTC. Residues: CASSLGLAGVNEQFF.

J is TRBJ1-2 and V is TRBV9; D possibly corresponds to TRBD1 (6 bases). CDR3 size: 16 residues. Trimming removed 2 bases at V and 1 base at J, with 15 bases between. Germline CDR1 SGDLS, CDR2 YYNGEE. CDR3 sequence reads: CASSVGPGQRNYGYTF. The CDR3 DNA sequence: TGTGCCAGCAGCGTGGGACCTGGACAGCGTAACTATGGCTACACCTTC.

This rearrangement joins TRBV11-3 to TRBJ2-1; possible D gene TRBD2, 5 bases. The CDR3 loop spans 15 amino acids. The V end lost 4 bases, the J end lost 6 bases, and 16 bases lay between the germline ends. Looked up from germline, CDR1 is SGHNT and CDR2 is YENEEA. CDR3 sequence (DNA): TGTGCCAGCAGCTCTTCGGGGAGTCCGACCAATGAGCAGTTCTTC. Protein sequence: CASSSSGSPTNEQFF.

The J gene is TRBJ2-7, the V gene TRBV7-8, with 11 bases aligning to TRBD1. Germline trimming cut 5 bases from V and 5 bases from J; bases unmatched to any gene: 8. The germline gives CDR1 SGHVS, CDR2 FQNEAQ. The CDR3 spans 15 residues. The CDR3 nucleotides are TGTGCCAGCAGCCTTTCCGGGACAGGGGGGAACGAGCAGTACTTC. This sequence encodes CASSLSGTGGNEQYF.

This clone was recorded a few times. The rearrangement links TRBV30 to TRBJ1-2, with TRBD1 matching 7 bases. Germline V gene data show CDR1 as GTSNPN and CDR2 as SVGIG (reference sequence). V lost 3 bases and J lost 0; bases outside the gene matches: 7. This CDR3 is built from 15 residues. CDR3 nucleotide sequence: TGTGCCTGGAGGAAAGGGACAGAGTCTAACTATGGCTACACCTTC. Protein: CAWRKGTESNYGYTF.

This chain uses TRBV29-1 with TRBJ1-2, with 8 positions matching TRBD1. The CDR3 runs to 12 residues. In germline, CDR1 is SQVTM, CDR2 ANQGSEA. Unmatched junction bases numbered 3, after V lost 6 bases and J lost 3 bases. The CDR3: CSVAQGDYGYTF. In DNA, the CDR3 is TGCAGCGTCGCACAGGGGGACTATGGCTACACCTTC.

This chain joins TRBV7-9 and TRBJ1-1; D is undetermined. Germline V CDR1 and CDR2: SEHNR, FQNEAQ (reference sequence). The V end lost 2 bases, the J end lost 1 base, and 5 bases lay between the germline ends. This CDR3 is built from 13 residues. The CDR3 protein is CASSLSGNTEAFF. In nucleotides, the CDR3 is TGTGCCAGCAGCTTATCGGGGAACACTGAAGCTTTCTTT.

This chain links TRBV5-1 with TRBJ2-3; tentative D call: TRBD1 (6 bases). V lost 4 bases and J 0 bases, leaving 12 bases between the germline ends. This CDR3 spans 15 amino acids. Germline CDR1 reads SGHRS; CDR2 reads YFSETQ. The CDR3 sequence: CASSTGQASTDTQYF. The CDR3 nucleotides read TGCGCCAGCAGCACGGGACAAGCTAGCACAGATACGCAGTATTTT. Filled out from reference TRBV5-1 and TRBJ2-3, the complete variable domain reads KAGVTQTPRYLIKTRGQQVTLSCSPISGHRSVSWYQQTPGQGLQFLFEYFSETQRNKGNFPGRFSGRQFSNSRSEMNVSTLELGDSALYLCASSTGQASTDTQYFGPGTRLTVL.

This rearrangement joins TRBV7-8 to TRBJ2-2; possible D gene TRBD1, 6 bases. V lost 1 base and J 2 bases, leaving 11 bases between the germline ends. The length of the CDR3 is 16 residues. Germline CDR1 reads SGHVS; CDR2 reads FQNEAQ. As DNA, the CDR3 is TGTGCCAGCAGCTTAGTCACAGGGAGAAACACCGGGGAGCTGTTTTTT. Protein product: CASSLVTGRNTGELFF.

The chain links TRBV29-1 to TRBJ2-5, with 9 positions matching TRBD2. The V gene's germline CDR1 is SQVTM and CDR2 ANQGSEA. The CDR3 is 15 amino acids. Losses at the gene ends were 1 base for V and 2 bases for J; bases not matched to a gene: 5. DNA of the CDR3: TGCAGCGTTGAAGGGCTAGCGGGGAGTCAAGAGACCCAGTACTTC. Translation gives CSVEGLAGSQETQYF.

This rearrangement joins TRBV27 to TRBJ2-6, with D perhaps TRBD1 (5 bases). The CDR3 contains 15 residues. Germline CDR1 and CDR2: MNHEY and SMNVEV (reference sequence). V was cut by 5 bases and J by 6 bases, with 14 bases left in between. The CDR3 here is CASSPLRAAANVLTF. The DNA for the CDR3 is TGTGCCAGCAGTCCGCTCAGGGCTGCGGCCAACGTCCTGACTTTC.

The V and J genes are TRBV6-5 and TRBJ1-1; the match to TRBD1 covers 8 bases. The V gene's germline CDR1 is MNHEY and CDR2 SVGAGI. The CDR3 runs 14 residues. V trimming: 4 bases; J trimming: 4 bases; junction bases outside the gene matches: 5. As DNA, the CDR3 is TGTGCCAGCAGTTTCGGACAGGGTGGCACTGAAGCTTTCTTT. It specifies CASSFGQGGTEAFF.

This clone was observed a few times. J is TRBJ1-1 and V is TRBV7-8; D unresolved. Trimming removed 5 bases at V and 1 base at J, with 11 bases between. This CDR3 comprises 14 residues. From germline, CDR1 is SGHVS and CDR2 FQNEAQ. The CDR3: CASSHGDRNTEAFF. The CDR3 coding sequence is TGTGCCAGCAGCCACGGGGATCGGAACACTGAAGCTTTCTTT.

DNA of the CDR3: TGTGCCAGCAGTCCCTCCTTGTTGAGGGCTGAAGCTTTCTTT. Translated, it gives CASSPSLLRAEAFF. This chain joins TRBV27 and TRBJ1-1; D is unclear. The V gene's germline CDR1 is MNHEY and CDR2 SMNVEV (reference sequence). CDR3 length: 14 amino acids. V was trimmed by 5 bases and J by 6 bases, leaving 16 bases between them.